Shown below are 28 T cell receptor beta chains from a single sample sequenced in a study of tumor-infiltrating lymphocytes in primary liver carcinoma. The tissue used was unsorted bulk material of roughly 17-34 mg. RNA and DNA were co-extracted from it with the AllPrep DNA/RNA mini kit. TCR beta cDNA was reverse-transcribed from roughly 520 ng of total RNA. The reaction used a constant-region primer and ProtoScript II reverse transcriptase. Slightly modified ARM-PCR served as the procedure for the TCR beta libraries. These libraries came from three rounds of nested multiplex PCR. TRBV1-TRBV30 forward and Cbeta reverse primers drove the first two approximately 10-cycle rounds. Each CDR3 protein is one row after TCRdb ran MiXCR on the multiplex PCR reads. The sample holds about 84,000 distinct CDR3 sequences, roughly 72% seen once. Specimen: liver tumor tissue from sampling region 1. Subset of the sample: tumor region T1, superior pole. These receptors came from a man in his forties with primary liver carcinoma and hepatitis B virus infection.

Concerning this clonotype itself: The CDR3 does not end in the conserved phenylalanine or tryptophan, so this is likely a read error. It is unclear where the CDR3 begins or ends on the DNA, so no DNA is shown, and the CDR3 is as TCRdb lists it. The chain employs TRBV11-2 and TRBJ1-5; TRBD1 is the table's D call and was not checked against the DNA. Counting both end residues, the CDR3 totals 14 amino acids. Germline-derived CDR1 and CDR2 are SGHAT and FQNNGV. This CDR3 is CTSGHKGSNQPRHY.

As regards this clonotype: Possible read error: a much larger clone is one base away. The V call is TRBV24-1, the J call TRBJ2-2; no reliable D call. The CDR3 is 12 residues long. V was pared by 4 bases and J by 10 bases, with 9 bases between. Germline CDR1 KGHDR, CDR2 SFDVKD. CDR3 DNA sequence: TGTGCCACCAGTGACATTGGGGAGGAGCTGTTTTTT. This translates into CATSDIGEELFF.

On this clonotype itself: This CDR3 fails to terminate in the conserved phenylalanine or tryptophan, so it likely reflects a read error. The chain couples TRBV10-3 to TRBJ1-5; D gene uncertain. This CDR3 region has 14 residues. The germline V and J ends were trimmed by 0 bases and 5 bases, with 8 bases remaining between them. Germline CDR1 reads ENHRY; CDR2 reads SYGVKD. CDR3 bases: TGTGCCATCAGTGAGTCGTCGAACGATCAGCCCCAGCATCTC. Its protein is CAISESSNDQPQHL.

As regards this clonotype: The germline gene is not matched at one end of the junction; a read error may be the cause. The V and J genes are TRBV5-4 and TRBJ2-7; 8 bases align to TRBD2. Germline values: CDR1 SGHNT, CDR2 YYREEE (reference sequence). CDR3 size: 17 residues. CDR3 amino acids: CTSSPSAGGRSPYEQYF. The CDR3 DNA follows: TGTACCAGCAGCCCAAGCGCGGGCGGGAGGTCCCCCTACGAGCAGTACTTC.

Concerning this clonotype: The germline gene is not matched at one end of the junction; a read error may be the cause. This chain joins TRBV12-3 or TRBV12-4 and TRBJ2-1; no clear D gene. CDR3 length equals 16 residues. The CDR3 bases are TGTGCTAGCAGTCTCTGGAGCCTGTGCAGGACCAATGAGCAGTTCTTC. Translated, it gives CASSLWSLCRTNEQFF.

With regard to this clonotype: At one of its ends the junction is not consistent with the germline gene, which may arise from a read error. The V gene is TRBV7-8, the J gene TRBJ1-4, with D unresolved. Germline loops: CDR1 SGHVS, CDR2 FQNEAQ. The length of the CDR3 is 16 residues. CDR3 region: CASNLSRDWQNKKLSF. In DNA, the CDR3 is TGTGCCAGCAACTTATCCCGGGATTGGCAAAATAAAAAACTGTCTTTT.

For this clonotype: Because the CDR3 is missing its conserved closing phenylalanine or tryptophan, this is likely a read error. This rearrangement joins TRBV4-2 to TRBJ2-2; no reliable D call. The CDR3 sequence is 17 residues long. In germline, CDR1 is LGHNA, CDR2 YNFKEQ. This CDR3 is CASSQDEDEQSAGELFS. CDR3 nucleotides: TGTGCTAGCAGCCAAGACGAGGACGAGCAGTCAGCCGGGGAGCTGTTTTCT.

Concerning this clonotype itself: Mismatch with germline at one junction end may stem from a read error. The V call is TRBV10-1, the J call TRBJ1-2; D unresolved. Germline CDR1 is WNHNN and CDR2 is SYGVQD (reference sequence). The CDR3 loop spans 13 amino acids. CDR3 coding DNA: TGCGACAGCAGTGAGTCAAGAGATTATGGCTACACCTTC. This codes for CDSSESRDYGYTF.

As to this clonotype: A read error is possible here, since a much larger clone lies one base away. The chain employs TRBV2 and TRBJ2-5; the D gene is possibly TRBD1 (7 bases). This CDR3 spans 12 amino acids. Germline CDR1 SNHLY, CDR2 FYNNEI. The CDR3 DNA reads as TGTGTCAGCAGTGGAGGGGGCGAGACCCAGTACTTC. Translated, it gives CVSSGGGETQYF.

A note on this clonotype: One junction end does not reproduce the germline sequence, and a read error may be involved. The chain has TRBV11-2 and TRBJ2-7; no clear D gene. This CDR3 is built from 14 residues. The germline V gene has CDR1 SGHAT and CDR2 FQNNGV. The chain's CDR3 is CANSPRGTSYEQYF. CDR3 sequence (DNA): TGTGCCAACAGCCCACGAGGCACCTCCTACGAACAGTACTTC.

V gene TRBV29-1 combines with J gene TRBJ2-3; 9 nucleotides align to TRBD1. CDR3 length: 12 residues. Germline lookup yields CDR1 SQVTM and CDR2 ANQGSEA. With 8 bases clipped from V and 3 bases from J, the junction kept 3 bases outside the gene matches. CDR3 nucleotides: TGCAGCACGACAGGGGGAACAGATACGCAGTATTTT. It is translated as CSTTGGTDTQYF.

A remark on this clonotype: One end of the junction does not line up with germline, which may come from a read error. This chain links TRBV11-2 with TRBJ2-2, with TRBD2 as a possible D gene (5 bases). The CDR3 length is 18 residues. Germline V gene data show CDR1 as SGHAT and CDR2 as FQNNGV. The CDR3, as DNA: TGTGTCACCAGCGACTCGTGGGCGAGGGTTACGAACACCAGGGAGCTGTTTTTT. Protein product: CVTSDSWARVTNTRELFF.

Comments on this clonotype: With a much larger clone just one base away, this may be a read error. The V gene is TRBV11-2, the J gene TRBJ2-7; D is unclear. Germline V gene data show CDR1 as SGHAT and CDR2 as FQNNGV. Trimming left V 4 bases short and J 0 bases short, with 10 bases between. The CDR3 is 14 residues long. CDR3 region: CASSSNWNSYEQYF. The CDR3, as DNA: TGTGCCAGCAGCTCTAACTGGAACTCCTACGAGCAGTACTTC.

This clonotype was seen a few times. A much larger clonotype is one base distant, so this may be a read error. The chain is built from TRBV4-1 and TRBJ2-2; 11 nucleotides align to TRBD2. Germline CDR1 and CDR2: MGHRA and YSYEKL. CDR3 length: 16 amino acids. The CDR3 reads CANSQGTSGNTGELFF. DNA of the CDR3: TGCGCCAACAGCCAGGGGACTAGCGGGAACACCGGGGAGCTGTTTTTT.

This clonotype was recorded only once. One end of the junction is discordant with germline, which a read error may explain. This CDR3 is CATRGSGSGNGQFF. The CDR3 DNA sequence: TGTGCCACCAGAGGTAGCGGGAGCGGCAATGGGCAGTTCTTC. The chain employs TRBV10-3 and TRBJ2-1; 9 bases agree with TRBD2. The CDR3 is 14 residues long. The germline V gene encodes CDR1 ENHRY and CDR2 SYGVKD.

Of note for this clonotype: One junction end disagrees with the germline gene, perhaps due to a read error. V usage is TRBV20-1 and J usage is TRBJ2-3; TRBD2 matches at 7 bases. CDR1 is DFQATT, CDR2 SNEGSKA, per germline (reference sequence). The CDR3 extends over 17 amino acids. CDR3 sequence (DNA): TGCAGTGCTACCCCCTATGGGAGGGGTAGTGGCACAGATATGCAGTATTTT. As protein: CSATPYGRGSGTDMQYF.

CDR3 bases: TGTGCCAGTAGTCCCCAGGACAGAACTGAAGCTTTCTTT. It translates to CASSPQDRTEAFF. This rearrangement joins TRBV12-3 or TRBV12-4 to TRBJ1-1; D is possibly TRBD1 (6 bases). Trimming took 9 bases from V and 5 from J, leaving 16 bases between them. The CDR3 totals 13 residues.

As to this clonotype: Given a much more abundant clone one base away, this may be a read error. DNA of the CDR3: TGCGCCAGCAGAGGACAGTTAGGTATGCAGTATTTT. Amino acids: CASRGQLGMQYF. The V and J genes are TRBV5-1 and TRBJ2-3; D is possibly TRBD1 (6 bases). Trimming left V 5 bases short and J 11 bases short, with 15 bases between. The CDR3 is 12 residues long. Germline-derived CDR1 and CDR2 are SGHRS and YFSETQ.

A word on this clonotype: Sequence at one end of the junction differs from germline and may be a read error. The chain has TRBV11-2 and TRBJ1-4; no reliable D call. The CDR3 extends over 15 amino acids. CDR1 is SGHAT and CDR2 is FQNNGV in the germline V gene. The CDR3 loop reads CANSLESRPNEKPFF. As DNA, the CDR3 is TGTGCCAACAGCTTAGAGAGCAGGCCGAATGAAAAACCGTTTTTC.

The CDR3 is CASISRIGGMDTQYF. The CDR3 DNA follows: TGTGCCAGCATCTCCCGGATAGGGGGCATGGATACGCAGTATTTT. V usage is TRBV11-2 and J usage is TRBJ2-3; 7 bases are a match to TRBD1. After removal of 7 bases from V and 6 bases from J, the junction contained 13 bases not matched to a gene. This CDR3 contains 15 residues. Looked up from germline, CDR1 is SGHAT and CDR2 is FQNNGV.

The chain has TRBV7-9 and TRBJ2-4, with D possibly TRBD2 on 6 matching bases. The CDR3 contains 17 residues. Germline V gives CDR1 SEHNR, CDR2 FQNEAQ (reference sequence). Trimming shortened V by 0 bases and J by 6 bases, and 18 bases separated the two germline ends. The CDR3 DNA reads TGTGCCAGCAGCTTAGCGGGAGGTCCGGATCTCGGAAACATTCAGTACTTC. Amino acids: CASSLAGGPDLGNIQYF.

This clonotype was picked up one time. This clone may be a read error of a much larger clone one base away. The chain recombines TRBV5-1 with TRBJ2-5, with 15 bases matching TRBD2. The CDR3 length is 15 residues. The ends lost 6 bases at V and 8 bases at J; junction bases unmatched: 8. Germline V lookup: CDR1 SGHRS, CDR2 YFSETQ. The CDR3 is CASNPQGLAGGTQYF. CDR3 nucleotide sequence: TGCGCCAGCAACCCACAGGGACTAGCGGGAGGTACCCAGTACTTC.

This clonotype was counted once. This chain uses TRBV11-2 with TRBJ2-1, with D tentatively TRBD1 (5 bases). This CDR3 has 15 amino acids. V shed 2 bases and J shed 8 bases, with 16 bases lying between them. Germline assignment: CDR1 SGHAT and CDR2 FQNNGV. Here the CDR3 DNA reads TGTGCCAGCAGCTTACCTTTGACAGCTCCTGATGAGCAGTTCTTC. As protein: CASSLPLTAPDEQFF. The full variable domain, with the rest looked up from reference TRBV11-2 and TRBJ2-1, is EAGVAQSPRYKIIEKRQSVAFWCNPISGHATLYWYQQILGQGPKLLIQFQNNGVVDDSQLPKDRFSAERLKGVDSTLKIQPAKLEDSAVYLCASSLPLTAPDEQFFGPGTRLTVL.

The CDR3 loop reads CASSQRTVGGGNTEAFF. The CDR3 DNA is TGCGCCAGCAGCCAGAGGACAGTTGGCGGAGGTAACACTGAAGCTTTCTTT. J is TRBJ1-1 and V is TRBV5-1; TRBD1 might be the D (6 bases). V lost 4 bases, J lost 2 bases, and 21 bases lay in between. The CDR3 contains 17 residues. The germline CDR1 and CDR2 sequences are SGHRS and YFSETQ.

Comments on this clonotype: The germline gene is not matched at one end of the junction; a read error may be the cause. This sequence joins TRBV5-1 and TRBJ2-1; tentative D call: TRBD2 (6 bases). The CDR3 has 15 residues. The V gene's germline CDR1 is SGHRS and CDR2 YFSETQ. CDR3 sequence (DNA): TGCACCAGCAGCCTCTTCGGGGGAAGTATAAATGAGCAATTCTTC. Translating gives CTSSLFGGSINEQFF.

To note about this clonotype: The CDR3 end shows no conserved phenylalanine or tryptophan, and so a read error is likely. The DNA of the CDR3 is TGCGCCTGCAGTGAGCTAGCGCCGGGGGAGCTGTTTCTT. This sequence encodes CACSELAPGELFL. The chain combines TRBV10-1 with TRBJ2-2; TRBD2 is a possible D gene (6 bases). This CDR3 comprises 13 residues. Germline assignment: CDR1 WNHNN and CDR2 SYGVQD (reference sequence).

This clonotype was detected many times. The chain carries TRBV7-9 and TRBJ2-1; perhaps TRBD1 as D (6 bases). CDR3 size: 16 residues. Germline CDR1 reads SEHNR; CDR2 reads FQNEAQ (reference sequence). Trimming stripped 1 base from V and 6 bases from J, with 16 bases between. CDR3 DNA sequence: TGTGCCAGCAGCTTAGGAGGCTGGGGGCAGACCAATGAGCAGTTCTTC. As protein: CASSLGGWGQTNEQFF.

This clonotype has just one count. The chain recombines TRBV4-1 with TRBJ2-1, with 11 bases identical to TRBD2. J was trimmed by 9 bases and V by 2 bases; bases with no gene match: 12. From germline, CDR1 is MGHRA and CDR2 YSYEKL. This CDR3 is 17 amino acids long. CDR3 region: CASSQNVIAGGLSEQFF. For the CDR3, the DNA is TGCGCCAGCAGCCAAAATGTAATAGCGGGAGGGTTGAGTGAGCAGTTCTTC.